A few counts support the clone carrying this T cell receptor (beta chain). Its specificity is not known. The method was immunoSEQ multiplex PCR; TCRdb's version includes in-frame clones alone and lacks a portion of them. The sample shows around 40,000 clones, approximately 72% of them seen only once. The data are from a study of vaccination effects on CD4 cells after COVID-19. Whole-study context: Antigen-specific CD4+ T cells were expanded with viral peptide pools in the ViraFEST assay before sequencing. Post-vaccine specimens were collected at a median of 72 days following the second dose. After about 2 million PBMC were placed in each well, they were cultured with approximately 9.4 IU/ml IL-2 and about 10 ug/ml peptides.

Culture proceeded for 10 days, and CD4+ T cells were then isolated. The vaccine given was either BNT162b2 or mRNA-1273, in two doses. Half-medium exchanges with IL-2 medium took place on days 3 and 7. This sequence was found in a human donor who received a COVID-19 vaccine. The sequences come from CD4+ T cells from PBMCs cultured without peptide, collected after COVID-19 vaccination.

The CDR3 nucleotides are TGTGCCAGTAGTATACAGGGTTACACTGAAGCTTTCTTT. Protein product: CASSIQGYTEAFF. The chain has TRBV19 and TRBJ1-1, with a tentative D call TRBD1 (5 bases). The V end was cut by 2 bases, the J end by 3 bases, with 7 bases between. CDR1 and CDR2 (germline): LNHDA, SQIVND (reference sequence). The CDR3 sequence is 13 residues long.